This T cell receptor (beta chain) was documented in a study of technical replicates of blood from a few donors (dated by TCRdb to about 2017). Trimming at the junction amounts to 7 bases on V and 0 bases on J, and the germline ends lie 12 bases apart. The germline V gene provides CDR1 SGHAT and CDR2 FQNNGV. Taken from cysteine to phenylalanine, the CDR3 has 14 residues. Just the 42-base CDR3 DNA is kept, in frame starting at base 1. Turning to this clone: What this receptor recognizes is not known. Per-base quality was not reported, and no clone a single base away is much larger than it.

Library prep was done by the immunoSEQ multiplex PCR assay. TCRdb holds this immuneACCESS table with in-frame rearrangements only. Some clones are missing; in checked studies, unresolved V genes explain under half, and the rest has no known cause. The table for this sample lists 65,000 to 80,000 clones; approximately 95% of them were counted only once. The ten largest clonotypes hold roughly 0.25% of the sample. This TCR was sampled from a human donor in good health. The sequenced sample consisted of T cells isolated from PBMCs. The rearranged segments are TRBV11-2 and TRBJ1-2; no D gene call is confident. The CDR3: CASTFNGSNYGYTF. The nucleotides read TGTGCCAGCACCTTTAACGGTTCTAACTATGGCTACACCTTC.